The sequence of this TCR beta chain was determined in a study of tumor-infiltrating lymphocytes in glioblastoma multiforme. Study-wide points: RNA-based TCR sequencing may distort clone frequencies, since cells carry unequal TCR transcript numbers. The T cells in this sample were not sorted into functional subsets.

By frequency in the sample, this clonotype is medium-sized. Its antigen is not identified. The V gene's germline CDR1 is SGHNT and CDR2 YYREEE (reference sequence). This CDR3 contains 16 residues. The V segment lost 2 bases and the J segment 1 base; nucleotides outside the gene matches: 4. Three nested ARM-PCR rounds with V-beta and C-beta primers built TCRB libraries. TCRB cDNA was made from 0.5 ug total RNA. Unique molecular identifiers were not described for the libraries. From the multiplex PCR reads, TCRdb called clonotypes with MiXCR, one entry per CDR3 protein. The profile shows roughly 13,000 distinct CDR3 sequences, roughly 64% of them singletons.

V gene TRBV5-4 combines with J gene TRBJ2-3; 10 bases map to TRBD2. This TCR derives from a male donor with glioblastoma. Material: brain tumor tissue. DNA for the CDR3: TGTGCCAGCAGCTTACCAGGGACTAGCGGCACAGATACGCAGTATTTT. It is translated as CASSLPGTSGTDTQYF.